The rows below give T cell receptor beta chains drawn from one sample of a study of cytomegalovirus exposure and HLA in healthy donors. Data came from immunoSEQ multiplex PCR; TCRdb stores just in-frame clones and leaves some out. This repertoire shows 150,000 to 200,000 clones, around three quarters found once; its top ten account for roughly 1.6%. Material: PBMCs. Every receptor here comes from a man in his forties in good health and CMV-seronegative. Both conserved end residues are part of each CDR3. D genes are given only for firm matches. Size is stated for part of the rows, as once, few or many counts, or as a class when the clone is expanded.

. | . | TRBJ1-5 | TRBV7-9 | CASSLQGSNQPQHF | TGTGCCAGCAGCTTACAGGGAAGCAATCAGCCCCAGCATTTT
TRBD1 | . | TRBJ1-1 | TRBV11-3 | CASTQGAGTEAFF | TGTGCCAGCACTCAGGGGGCGGGCACTGAAGCTTTCTTT
. | . | TRBJ2-2 | TRBV7-2 | CASSSRGGTGELFF | TGTGCCAGCAGCTCTAGAGGAGGGACCGGGGAGCTGTTTTTT
TRBD1 | . | TRBJ2-5 | TRBV9 | CASSVARGLYQETQYF | TGTGCCAGCAGCGTAGCCAGGGGGCTTTACCAAGAGACCCAGTACTTC
. | . | TRBJ2-7 | TRBV5-5 | CASSHERPEQYF | TGTGCCAGCAGCCACGAGAGGCCCGAGCAGTACTTC
. | . | TRBJ2-3 | TRBV11-3 | CASSFRSYDTQYF | TGTGCCAGCAGCTTTAGAAGCTACGATACGCAGTATTTT
TRBD1 | . | TRBJ1-5 | TRBV25-1 | CASSPQGAQPQHF | TGTGCCAGCAGTCCGCAGGGGGCTCAGCCCCAGCATTTT
. | . | TRBJ1-1 | TRBV19 | CASSVDGGLNTEAFF | TGTGCCAGTAGTGTGGATGGAGGGCTGAACACTGAAGCTTTCTTT
. | . | TRBJ2-7 | TRBV25-1 | CASSVSYEQYF | TGTGCCAGCAGTGTTTCATACGAGCAGTACTTC
TRBD1 | . | TRBJ1-4 | TRBV2 | CASRRQGAGVATNEKLFF | TGTGCCAGCAGAAGACAGGGGGCGGGGGTTGCAACTAATGAAAAACTGTTTTTT
. | few | TRBJ1-1 | TRBV9 | CASSVGAGRAWEAFF | TGTGCCAGCAGCGTAGGTGCAGGGAGGGCTTGGGAAGCTTTCTTT
TRBD2 | . | TRBJ2-2 | TRBV29-1 | CSVDLLGGSAGELFF | TGCAGCGTGGACCTCCTTGGCGGGAGTGCAGGGGAGCTGTTTTTT
TRBD2 | . | TRBJ2-3 | TRBV4-1 | CASSQGSGRTDTQYF | TGCGCCAGCAGCCAGGGGAGCGGGAGAACAGATACGCAGTATTTT
TRBD2 | . | TRBJ2-1 | TRBV11-3 | CASSSPTSGEVNEQFF | TGTGCCAGCAGCTCTCCGACTAGCGGAGAGGTAAATGAGCAGTTCTTC
. | . | TRBJ2-2 | TRBV25-1 | CASSSTGKGTGELFF | TGTGCCAGCAGCAGTACAGGGAAGGGTACCGGGGAGCTGTTTTTT
. | few | TRBJ1-3 | TRBV19 | CASSNGPGNTIYF | TGTGCCAGTAGTAACGGTCCTGGAAACACCATATATTTT
. | . | TRBJ2-7 | TRBV29-1 | CSVVPHNGAYEQYF | TGCAGCGTTGTCCCACATAATGGAGCCTACGAGCAGTACTTC
TRBD2 | . | TRBJ2-1 | TRBV7-3 | CASSSGTSAHNEQFF | TGTGCCAGCAGCTCAGGGACTAGCGCACACAATGAGCAGTTCTTC
. | . | TRBJ2-1 | TRBV21-1 | CASSVRTGMVQNEQFF | TGTGCCAGCAGCGTACGGACAGGGATGGTACAAAATGAGCAGTTCTTC
. | few | TRBJ1-5 | TRBV6-1 | CAMGRGWEPQHF | TGTGCCATGGGTAGGGGGTGGGAGCCCCAGCATTTT